The clone carrying this T cell receptor (beta chain) was recorded once. The antigen remains undetermined. The data are from a study of regulatory T cells in long-lasting Graves disease. General study results and limits: Favored gene segments in persistent disease were TRBV28, TRBJ1-2 and TRBJ2-5. Shared public clonotypes totalled around 2,900 in persistent patients, compared with roughly 970 in new patients. Relative to newly diagnosed Graves' patients, persistent ones had lower TCR diversity.

Libraries of TCR beta came from iRepertoire HTBI primers plus Arm-PCR of CDR3 regions. TCRdb re-called the multiplex PCR reads through MiXCR, storing one row per CDR3 protein. The sample lists 700,000 or so distinct CDR3 sequences, around 30% seen once, with 42% in the top ten. Time point specified: persistent/refractory GD, antithyroid drugs over 5 years with positive TRAb. PBMC RNA was the source of the TCR library. Blood from the periphery, nine milliliters in all, was drawn into EDTA tubes. Trimming removed 1 base at V and 3 bases at J, with 13 bases between. The CDR3 consists of 16 residues. Germline CDR1 is SGHVS and CDR2 is FNYEAQ.

The sequencing used peripheral blood mononuclear cells (PBMCs), collected when the disease was refractory, from a patient treated with antithyroid drugs. The chain joins TRBV7-6 to TRBJ1-5; D perhaps matches TRBD1 (6 bases). The origin of this receptor is a female donor with Graves disease. CDR3: CASSLGPRQANQPQHF. CDR3 DNA: TGTGCCAGCAGCTTAGGGCCAAGACAGGCCAATCAGCCCCAGCATTTT.